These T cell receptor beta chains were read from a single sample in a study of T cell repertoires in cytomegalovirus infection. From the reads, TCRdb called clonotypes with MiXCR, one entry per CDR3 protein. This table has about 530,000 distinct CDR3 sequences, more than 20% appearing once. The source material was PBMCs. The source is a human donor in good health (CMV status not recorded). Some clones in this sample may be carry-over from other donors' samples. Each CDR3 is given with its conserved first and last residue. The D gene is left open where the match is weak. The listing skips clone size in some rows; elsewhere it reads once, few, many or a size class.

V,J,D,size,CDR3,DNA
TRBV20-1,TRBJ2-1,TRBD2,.,CSLPGGGSYNEQFF,TGCAGCCTTCCGGGAGGTGGGTCCTACAATGAGCAGTTCTTC
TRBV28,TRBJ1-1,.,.,CASREQGFSMNTEAFF,TGTGCCAGCAGGGAACAGGGTTTCAGTATGAACACTGAAGCTTTCTTT
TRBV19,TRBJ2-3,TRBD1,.,CARKDRGTDTQYF,TGTGCCAGGAAGGACAGGGGCACAGATACGCAGTATTTT
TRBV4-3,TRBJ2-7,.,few,CASSHRDEQYF,TGCGCCAGCAGCCACCGTGACGAGCAGTACTTC
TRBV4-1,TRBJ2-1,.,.,CASSQVRSSYNEQFF,TGCGCCAGCAGCCAAGTTCGGAGCTCCTACAATGAGCAGTTCTTC
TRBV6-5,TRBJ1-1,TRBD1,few,CASQGVEEAFF,TGTGCCAGCCAGGGGGTGGAGGAAGCTTTCTTT
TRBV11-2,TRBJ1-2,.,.,CASSQGGDASFNYGYTF,TGCGCCAGCAGCCAAGGAGGCGACGCATCCTTTAACTATGGCTACACCTTC
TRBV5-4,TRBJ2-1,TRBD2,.,CASSLQTSDHEQFF,TGTGCCAGCAGCCTCCAAACTAGCGATCACGAGCAGTTCTTC
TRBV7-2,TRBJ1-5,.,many,CASSPGPDSNQPQHF,TGTGCCAGCAGCCCGGGACCAGATAGCAATCAGCCCCAGCATTTT
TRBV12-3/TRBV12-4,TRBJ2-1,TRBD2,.,CASTPQGSSGSFRGDEQFF,TGTGCCAGCACCCCTCAAGGGTCTAGCGGGAGTTTTCGGGGGGATGAGCAGTTCTTC
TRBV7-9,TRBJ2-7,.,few,CASSASWEQYF,TGTGCCAGCAGCGCTAGTTGGGAGCAGTACTTC
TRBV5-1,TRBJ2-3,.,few,CASSLTSTQYF,TGCGCCAGCAGCTTAACCAGTACGCAGTATTTT
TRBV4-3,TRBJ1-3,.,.,CASSQALRETIYF,TGCGCCAGCAGCCAAGCTTTAAGGGAGACCATATATTTT
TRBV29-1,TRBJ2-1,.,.,CSVEVRGRRYNEQFF,TGCAGCGTTGAAGTTCGGGGGAGACGGTACAATGAGCAGTTCTTC
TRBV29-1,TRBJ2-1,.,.,CSADGGRTYNEQFF,TGCAGCGCTGACGGGGGACGGACCTACAATGAGCAGTTCTTC
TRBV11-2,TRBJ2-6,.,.,CASSRTGTSGANVLTF,TGTGCCAGCAGCAGAACCGGGACCTCTGGGGCCAACGTCCTGACTTTC
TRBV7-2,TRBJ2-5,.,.,CTSSFEETQYF,TGTACCAGCAGCTTTGAAGAGACCCAGTACTTC
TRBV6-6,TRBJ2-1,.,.,CASSYSSAGSEQFF,TGTGCCAGCAGTTACTCGTCCGCGGGAAGTGAGCAGTTCTTC
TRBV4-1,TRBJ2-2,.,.,CASSQVLVPGELFF,TGCGCCAGCAGCCAAGTACTAGTTCCCGGGGAGCTGTTTTTT
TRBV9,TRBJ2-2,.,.,CASSVGDTGELFF,TGTGCCAGCAGCGTCGGGGACACCGGGGAGCTGTTTTTT
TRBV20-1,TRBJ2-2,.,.,CSARLVNAGELFF,TGCAGTGCTCGACTAGTGAACGCCGGGGAGCTGTTTTTT
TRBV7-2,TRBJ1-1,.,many,CASSFRIMNTEAFF,TGTGCCAGCAGCTTCCGGATAATGAACACTGAAGCTTTCTTT
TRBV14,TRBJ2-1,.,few,CASSDHPNEQFF,TGTGCCAGCAGCGACCACCCCAATGAGCAGTTCTTC
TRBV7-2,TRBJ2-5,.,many,CASSLLSNLGETQYF,TGTGCCAGCAGCTTATTGTCCAACCTGGGGGAGACCCAGTACTTC
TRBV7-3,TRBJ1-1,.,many,CASSVQEDTEAFF,TGTGCCAGCAGCGTACAGGAGGACACTGAAGCTTTCTTT
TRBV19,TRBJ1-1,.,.,CASCPSSHDLTNEAFF,TGTGCCAGTTGCCCGAGTAGTCACGACCTCACGAATGAAGCTTTCTTT
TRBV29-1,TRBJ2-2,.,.,CSVPASGRLDGELFF,TGCAGCGTTCCGGCCTCGGGGCGGTTGGACGGGGAGCTGTTTTTT
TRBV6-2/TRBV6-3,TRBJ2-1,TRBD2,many,CASSYSGLVNEQFF,TGTGCCAGCAGTTACTCCGGACTAGTGAATGAGCAGTTCTTC
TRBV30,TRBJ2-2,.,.,CAWQVGSGLLTGELFF,TGTGCCTGGCAAGTGGGTTCGGGACTCCTGACCGGGGAGCTGTTTTTT
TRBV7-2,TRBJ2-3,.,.,CASSPDGGKVDTQYF,TGTGCCAGCAGCCCAGATGGCGGGAAGGTGGATACGCAGTATTTT
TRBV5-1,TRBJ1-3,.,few,CASSMTPRSGNTIYF,TGCGCCAGCAGCATGACTCCCCGATCTGGAAACACCATATATTTT